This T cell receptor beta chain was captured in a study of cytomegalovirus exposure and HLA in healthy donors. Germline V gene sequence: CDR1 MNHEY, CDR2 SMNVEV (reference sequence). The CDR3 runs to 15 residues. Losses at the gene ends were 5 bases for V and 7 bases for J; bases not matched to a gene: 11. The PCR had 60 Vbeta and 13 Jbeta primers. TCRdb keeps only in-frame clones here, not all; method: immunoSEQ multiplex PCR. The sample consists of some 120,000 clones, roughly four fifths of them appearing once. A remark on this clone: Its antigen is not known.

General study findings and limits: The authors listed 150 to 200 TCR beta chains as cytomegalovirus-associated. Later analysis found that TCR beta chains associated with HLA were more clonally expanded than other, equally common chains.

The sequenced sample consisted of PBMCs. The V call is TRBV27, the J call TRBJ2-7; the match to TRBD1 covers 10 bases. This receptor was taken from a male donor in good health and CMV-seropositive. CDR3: CASSVAGTGDGEQYF. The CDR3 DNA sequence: TGTGCCAGCAGTGTCGCCGGGACAGGGGATGGGGAGCAGTACTTC.